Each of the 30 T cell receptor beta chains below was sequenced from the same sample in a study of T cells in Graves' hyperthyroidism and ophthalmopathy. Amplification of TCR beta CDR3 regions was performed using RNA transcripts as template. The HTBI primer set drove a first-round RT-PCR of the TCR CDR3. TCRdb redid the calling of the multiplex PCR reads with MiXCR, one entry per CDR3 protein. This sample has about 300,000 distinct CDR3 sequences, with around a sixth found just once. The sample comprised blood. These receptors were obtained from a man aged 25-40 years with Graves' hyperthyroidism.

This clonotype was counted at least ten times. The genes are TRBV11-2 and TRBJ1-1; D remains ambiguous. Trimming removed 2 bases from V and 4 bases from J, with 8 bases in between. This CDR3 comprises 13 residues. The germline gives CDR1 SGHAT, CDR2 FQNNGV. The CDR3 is CASSLMLATEAFF. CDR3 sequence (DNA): TGTGCCAGCAGCTTAATGCTAGCCACTGAAGCTTTCTTT.

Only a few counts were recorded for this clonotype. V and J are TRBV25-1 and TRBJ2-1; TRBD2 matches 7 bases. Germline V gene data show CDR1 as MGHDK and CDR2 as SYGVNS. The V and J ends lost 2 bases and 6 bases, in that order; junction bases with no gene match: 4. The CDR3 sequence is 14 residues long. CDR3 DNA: TGTGCCAGCAGTGAACCACGGGAGGTCAATGAGCAGTTCTTC. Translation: CASSEPREVNEQFF.

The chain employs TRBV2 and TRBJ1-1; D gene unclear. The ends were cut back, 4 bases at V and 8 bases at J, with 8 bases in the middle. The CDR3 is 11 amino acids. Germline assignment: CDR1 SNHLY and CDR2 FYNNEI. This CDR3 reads CASSASAEAFF. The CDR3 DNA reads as TGTGCCAGCAGTGCGTCGGCGGAAGCTTTCTTT.

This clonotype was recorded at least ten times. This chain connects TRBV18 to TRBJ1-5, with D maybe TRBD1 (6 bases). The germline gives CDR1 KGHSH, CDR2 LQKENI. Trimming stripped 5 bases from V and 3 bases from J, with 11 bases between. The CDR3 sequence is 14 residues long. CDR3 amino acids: CASSNQGNNQPQHF. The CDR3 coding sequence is TGTGCCAGCTCAAATCAGGGGAACAATCAGCCCCAGCATTTT.

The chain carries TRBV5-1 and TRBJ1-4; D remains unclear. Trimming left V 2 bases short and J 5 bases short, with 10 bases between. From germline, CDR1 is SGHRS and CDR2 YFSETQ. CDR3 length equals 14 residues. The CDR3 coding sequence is TGCGCCAGCAGCTTAGAAGGGTACAATGAAAAACTGTTTTTT. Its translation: CASSLEGYNEKLFF.

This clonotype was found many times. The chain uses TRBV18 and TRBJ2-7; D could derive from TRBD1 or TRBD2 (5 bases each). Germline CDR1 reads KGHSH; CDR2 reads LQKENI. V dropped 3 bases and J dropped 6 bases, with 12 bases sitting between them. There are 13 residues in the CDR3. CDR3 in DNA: TGTGCCAGCTCACCTCCGGGGCAGAGCGAGCAGTACTTC. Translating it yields CASSPPGQSEQYF.

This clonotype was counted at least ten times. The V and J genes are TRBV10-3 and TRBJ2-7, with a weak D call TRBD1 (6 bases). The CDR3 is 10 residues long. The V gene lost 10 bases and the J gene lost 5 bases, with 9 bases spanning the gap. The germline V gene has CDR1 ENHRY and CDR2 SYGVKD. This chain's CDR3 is CATRGNEQYF. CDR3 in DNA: TGTGCCACCAGGGGAAACGAGCAGTACTTC.

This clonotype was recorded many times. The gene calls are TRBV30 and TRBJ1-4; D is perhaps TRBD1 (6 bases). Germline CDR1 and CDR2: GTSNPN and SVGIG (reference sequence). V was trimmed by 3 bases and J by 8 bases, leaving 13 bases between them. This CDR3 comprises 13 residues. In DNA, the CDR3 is TGTGCCTGGAGGCTGGGGGCCGAGGAAAAACTGTTTTTT. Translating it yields CAWRLGAEEKLFF.

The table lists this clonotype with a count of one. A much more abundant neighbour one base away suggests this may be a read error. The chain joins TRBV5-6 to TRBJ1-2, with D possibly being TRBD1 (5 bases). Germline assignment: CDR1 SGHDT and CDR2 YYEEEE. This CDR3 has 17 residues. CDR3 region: CVSSLGGVLGANYGYTF. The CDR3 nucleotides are TGTGTCAGCAGCTTGGGGGGAGTCTTGGGAGCTAACTATGGCTACACCTTC.

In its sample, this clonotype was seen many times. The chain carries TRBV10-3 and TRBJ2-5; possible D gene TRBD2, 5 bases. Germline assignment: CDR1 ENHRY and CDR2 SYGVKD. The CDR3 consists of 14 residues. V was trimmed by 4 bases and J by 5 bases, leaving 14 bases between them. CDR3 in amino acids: CAISAVLGGETQYF. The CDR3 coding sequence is TGTGCCATCAGTGCTGTGTTGGGCGGGGAGACCCAGTACTTC.

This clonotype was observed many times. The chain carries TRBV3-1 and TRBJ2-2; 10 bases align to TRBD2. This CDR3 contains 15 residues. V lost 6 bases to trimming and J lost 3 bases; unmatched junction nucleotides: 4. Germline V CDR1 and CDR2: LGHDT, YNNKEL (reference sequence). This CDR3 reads CASRRTSGYTGELFF. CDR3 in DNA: TGTGCCAGCAGGCGGACTAGCGGTTACACCGGGGAGCTGTTTTTT.

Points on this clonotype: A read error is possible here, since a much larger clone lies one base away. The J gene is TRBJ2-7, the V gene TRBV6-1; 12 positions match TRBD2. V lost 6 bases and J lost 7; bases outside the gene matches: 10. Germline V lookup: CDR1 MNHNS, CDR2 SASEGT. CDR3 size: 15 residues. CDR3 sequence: CASRQELAGGQEQYF. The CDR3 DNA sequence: TGTGCCAGCAGACAGGAGCTAGCGGGAGGGCAAGAGCAGTACTTC.

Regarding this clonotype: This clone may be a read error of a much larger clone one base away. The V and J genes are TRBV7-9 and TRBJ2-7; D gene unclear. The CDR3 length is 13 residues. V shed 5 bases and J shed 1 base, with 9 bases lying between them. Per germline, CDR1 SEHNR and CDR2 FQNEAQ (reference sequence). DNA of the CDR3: TGTGCCAGCAGCCCCACAGAGTCCTACGAGCAGTACTTC. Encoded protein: CASSPTESYEQYF.

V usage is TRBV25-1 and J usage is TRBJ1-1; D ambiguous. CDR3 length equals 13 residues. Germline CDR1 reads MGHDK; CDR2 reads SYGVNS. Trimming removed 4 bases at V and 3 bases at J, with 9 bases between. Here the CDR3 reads CASSVRSYTEAFF. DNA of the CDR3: TGTGCCAGCAGTGTGCGGTCCTACACTGAAGCTTTCTTT.

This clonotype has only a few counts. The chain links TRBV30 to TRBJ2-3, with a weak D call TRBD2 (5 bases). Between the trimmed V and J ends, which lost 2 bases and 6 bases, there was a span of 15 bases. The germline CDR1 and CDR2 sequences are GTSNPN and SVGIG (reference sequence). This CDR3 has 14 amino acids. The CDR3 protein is CAWSSGFPWDTQYF. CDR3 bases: TGTGCCTGGAGTAGCGGCTTCCCCTGGGATACGCAGTATTTT.

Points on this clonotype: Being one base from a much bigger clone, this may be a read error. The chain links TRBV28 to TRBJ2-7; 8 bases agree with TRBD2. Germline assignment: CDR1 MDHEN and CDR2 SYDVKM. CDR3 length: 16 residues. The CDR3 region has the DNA TGTGCCGGCAGTCCCGACCAGCGGGAGTGGTCCTACGAGCAGTACTTC. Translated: CAGSPDQREWSYEQYF.

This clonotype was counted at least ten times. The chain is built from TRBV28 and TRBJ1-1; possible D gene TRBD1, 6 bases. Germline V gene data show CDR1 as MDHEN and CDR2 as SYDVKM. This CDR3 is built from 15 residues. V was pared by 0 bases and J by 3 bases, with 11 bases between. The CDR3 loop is CASSLWTGHHTEAFF. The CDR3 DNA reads TGTGCCAGCAGTTTATGGACGGGACACCACACTGAAGCTTTCTTT.

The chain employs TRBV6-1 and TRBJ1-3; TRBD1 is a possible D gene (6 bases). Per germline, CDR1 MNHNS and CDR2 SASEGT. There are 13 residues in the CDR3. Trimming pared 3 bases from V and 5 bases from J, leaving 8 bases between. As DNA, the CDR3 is TGTGCCAGCAGTGACCGGGACAGAAACACCATATATTTT. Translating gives CASSDRDRNTIYF.

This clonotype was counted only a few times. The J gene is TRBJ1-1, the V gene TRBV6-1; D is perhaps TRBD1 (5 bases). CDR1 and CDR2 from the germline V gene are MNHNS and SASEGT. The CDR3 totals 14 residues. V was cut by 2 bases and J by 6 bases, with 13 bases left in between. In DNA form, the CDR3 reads TGTGCCAGCAGTGAAAGGGGAGGGGATGCTGAAGCTTTCTTT. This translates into CASSERGGDAEAFF.

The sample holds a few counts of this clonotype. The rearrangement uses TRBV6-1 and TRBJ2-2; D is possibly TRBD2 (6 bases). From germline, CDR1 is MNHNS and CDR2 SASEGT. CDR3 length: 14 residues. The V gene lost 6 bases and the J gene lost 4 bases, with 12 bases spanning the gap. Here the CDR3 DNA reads TGTGCCAGCAGGGCATTCGGGGGCACCGGGGAGCTGTTTTTT. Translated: CASRAFGGTGELFF.

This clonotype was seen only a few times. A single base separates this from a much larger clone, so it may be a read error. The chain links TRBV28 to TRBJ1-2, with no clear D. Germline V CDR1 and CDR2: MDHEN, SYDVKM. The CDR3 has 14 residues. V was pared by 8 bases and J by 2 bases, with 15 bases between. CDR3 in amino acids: CASRAGQVNYGYTF. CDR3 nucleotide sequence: TGTGCCAGCCGAGCCGGTCAGGTCAACTATGGCTACACCTTC.

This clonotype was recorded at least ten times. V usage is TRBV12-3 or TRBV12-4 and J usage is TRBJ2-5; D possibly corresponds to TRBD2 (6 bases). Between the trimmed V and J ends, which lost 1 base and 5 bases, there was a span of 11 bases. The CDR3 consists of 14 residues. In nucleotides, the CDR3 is TGTGCCAGCAGTTTAGGGGGGGTGGCGGAGACCCAGTACTTC. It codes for CASSLGGVAETQYF.

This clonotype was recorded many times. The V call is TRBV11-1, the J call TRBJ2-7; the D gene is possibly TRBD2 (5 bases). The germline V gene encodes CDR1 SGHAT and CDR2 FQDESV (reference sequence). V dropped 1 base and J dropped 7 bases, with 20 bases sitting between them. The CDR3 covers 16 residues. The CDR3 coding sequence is TGTGCCAGCAGCTTAGAACCGGTCCCGGGAACGGGGGAGCAGTACTTC. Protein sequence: CASSLEPVPGTGEQYF.

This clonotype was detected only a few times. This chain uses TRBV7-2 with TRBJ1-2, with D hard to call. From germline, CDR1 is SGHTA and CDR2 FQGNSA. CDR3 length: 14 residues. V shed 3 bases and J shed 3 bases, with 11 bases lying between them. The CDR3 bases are TGTGCCAGCAGCTTCTTTCGCCAGCACTATGGCTACACCTTC. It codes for CASSFFRQHYGYTF.

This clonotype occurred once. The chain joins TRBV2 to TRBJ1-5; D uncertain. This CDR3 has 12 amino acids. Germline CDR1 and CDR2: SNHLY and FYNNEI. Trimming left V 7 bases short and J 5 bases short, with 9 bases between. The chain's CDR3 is CASNRVDQPQHF. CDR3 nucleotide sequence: TGTGCCAGCAATAGGGTCGATCAGCCCCAGCATTTT.

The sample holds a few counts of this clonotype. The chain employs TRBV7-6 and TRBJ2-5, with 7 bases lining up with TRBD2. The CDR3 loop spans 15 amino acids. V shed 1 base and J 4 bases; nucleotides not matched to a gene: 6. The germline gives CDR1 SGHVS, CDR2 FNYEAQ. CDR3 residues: CASSLVGRPTETQYF. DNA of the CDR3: TGTGCCAGCAGCTTAGTCGGGAGGCCAACAGAGACCCAGTACTTC.

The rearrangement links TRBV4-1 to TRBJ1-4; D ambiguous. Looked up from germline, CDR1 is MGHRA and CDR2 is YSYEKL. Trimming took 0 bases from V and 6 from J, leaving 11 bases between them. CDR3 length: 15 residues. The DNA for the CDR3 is TGCGCCAGCAGCCAAGAGTCCCGGAGGGATGAAAAACTGTTTTTT. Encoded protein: CASSQESRRDEKLFF.

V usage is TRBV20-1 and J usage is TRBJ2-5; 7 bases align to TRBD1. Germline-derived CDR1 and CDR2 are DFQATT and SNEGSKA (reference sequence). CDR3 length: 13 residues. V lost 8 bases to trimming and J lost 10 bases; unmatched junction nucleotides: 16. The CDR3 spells CSNKHTDRPLQYF. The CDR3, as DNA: TGCAGTAACAAACATACGGACAGGCCCCTCCAGTACTTC.

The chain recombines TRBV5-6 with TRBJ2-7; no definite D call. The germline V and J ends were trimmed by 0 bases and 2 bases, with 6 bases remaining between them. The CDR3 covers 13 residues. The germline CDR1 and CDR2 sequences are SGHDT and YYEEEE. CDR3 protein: CASSLAMAYEQYF. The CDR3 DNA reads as TGTGCCAGCAGCTTGGCCATGGCCTACGAGCAGTACTTC. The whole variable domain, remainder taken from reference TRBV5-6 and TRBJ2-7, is DAGVTQSPTHLIKTRGQQVTLRCSPKSGHDTVSWYQQALGQGPQFIFQYYEEEERQRGNFPDRFSGHQFPNYSSELNVNALLLGDSALYLCASSLAMAYEQYFGPGTRLTVT.

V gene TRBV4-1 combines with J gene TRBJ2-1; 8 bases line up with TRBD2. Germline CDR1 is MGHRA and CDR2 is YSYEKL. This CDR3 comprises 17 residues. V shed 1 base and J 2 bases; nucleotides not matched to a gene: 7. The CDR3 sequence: CASSQVISGLAYNEQFF. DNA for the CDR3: TGCGCCAGCAGCCAAGTTATATCGGGACTAGCCTACAATGAGCAGTTCTTC.